The 12 T cell receptor beta chains in this list originate from one sample, sequenced in a study of blood T cells in healthy people across ages (dated by TCRdb to about 2015). The library was made by 5' RACE. Reads for this sample came from an Illumina HiSeq 2500. A second PCR of roughly 7 to 11 cycles was performed with a sample-barcoded 5' primer and a J-beta primer mix. TCRdb trimmed public reads at Q25 via fastp, called clones via MiXCR and kept in-frame beta chains. Under each unique CDR3 protein, matching rows form one entry showing the most common genes and DNA. For this sample the table gives some 710,000 distinct CDR3 sequences, of which 22% were detected only once. Around 22% of the sample rests with the top ten. The sample consisted of blood. These receptor sequences come from a man in his sixties or seventies in good health.

The CDR3 DNA sequence: TGTGCCAGCAGTTTATCGTTTGCGGGGGGGCCAGAGACCCAGTACTTC. It yields the protein CASSLSFAGGPETQYF. The rearrangement joins TRBV27 to TRBJ2-1; 9 bases are a match to TRBD2. The J call may be mistaken, given a closer DNA end match to TRBJ2-5. The CDR3 runs 16 residues. Per the germline V gene, CDR1 is MNHEY and CDR2 is SMNVEV (reference sequence).

This clonotype was found a few times. The chain is built from TRBV4-1 and TRBJ1-1; possibly TRBD1 for D (5 bases). Trimming stripped 0 bases from V and 4 bases from J, with 12 bases between. The germline V gene has CDR1 MGHRA and CDR2 YSYEKL. The CDR3 has 15 residues. DNA for the CDR3: TGCGCCAGCAGCCAAGATCGCGACAGAACCACTGAAGCTTTCTTT. Translation gives CASSQDRDRTTEAFF.

The sample holds a few counts of this clonotype. The V and J genes are TRBV4-2 and TRBJ2-5; D tentatively fits TRBD1 or TRBD2 (6 bases each). Deletions cut 1 base from V and 4 bases from J, with 13 bases between. Germline CDR1 LGHNA, CDR2 YNFKEQ. The CDR3 length is 15 residues. DNA of the CDR3: TGTGCCAGCAGCCAAGTGGAGACGGGGGCAGAGACCCAGTACTTC. It yields the protein CASSQVETGAETQYF.

This clonotype was recorded a few times. The J gene is TRBJ2-3, the V gene TRBV5-1; D is ambiguous. Germline-derived CDR1 and CDR2 are SGHRS and YFSETQ. The CDR3 consists of 14 residues. V shed 0 bases and J shed 5 bases, with 10 bases lying between them. The CDR3, as DNA: TGCGCCAGCAGCTTGGCCGTGGTTCGAGATACGCAGTATTTT. Translation gives CASSLAVVRDTQYF.

This clonotype was detected a few times. The gene calls are TRBV2 and TRBJ1-1, with 8 bases identical to TRBD1. Germline loops: CDR1 SNHLY, CDR2 FYNNEI. The ends lost 7 bases at V and 4 bases at J; junction bases unmatched: 5. CDR3 length: 13 amino acids. CDR3: CASKLTGATEAFF. The CDR3 DNA is TGTGCCAGCAAACTGACAGGGGCCACTGAAGCTTTCTTT. Combining the CDR3 with reference TRBV2 and TRBJ1-1 gives the whole variable domain EPEVTQTPSHQVTQMGQEVILRCVPISNHLYFYWYRQILGQKVEFLVSFYNNEISEKSEIFDDQFSVERPDGSNFTLKIRSTKLEDSAMYFCASKLTGATEAFFGQGTRLTVV.

The CDR3: CASSLDRGTGELFF. CDR3 DNA sequence: TGTGCCAGCAGTTTAGACAGGGGGACCGGGGAGCTGTTTTTT. The genes are TRBV12-3 or TRBV12-4 and TRBJ2-2, with 8 bases that match TRBD1. V shed 1 base, J shed 5 bases, and the junction held 0 bases outside the gene matches. The CDR3 spans 14 residues.

This clonotype was picked up a small number of times. V and J are TRBV25-1 and TRBJ2-2; D not certain. CDR1 and CDR2 (germline): MGHDK, SYGVNS. CDR3 length: 14 amino acids. Trimming cost V 7 bases and J 6 bases, with 15 bases left between them. The CDR3 sequence: CASTRFPGAGELFF. CDR3 DNA sequence: TGTGCCAGCACTCGATTTCCCGGAGCCGGGGAGCTGTTTTTT.

The J gene is TRBJ2-2, the V gene TRBV7-6, with 10 bases lining up with TRBD1. V shed 5 bases and J 6 bases; nucleotides not matched to a gene: 9. CDR3 length: 16 residues. Germline V gene lookup returns CDR1 SGHVS and CDR2 FNYEAQ. Here the CDR3 reads CASSNPRTGGAGELFF. The CDR3 DNA reads TGTGCCAGCAGCAACCCCCGGACAGGGGGTGCCGGGGAGCTGTTTTTT.

The V call is TRBV11-2, the J call TRBJ1-2; weak D call: TRBD1 (5 bases). The V gene's germline CDR1 is SGHAT and CDR2 FQNNGV. Between the trimmed V and J ends, which lost 4 bases and 8 bases, there was a span of 20 bases. This CDR3 region has 15 residues. CDR3 sequence reads: CASSSRGDVIRGYTF. In nucleotides, the CDR3 is TGTGCCAGCAGCTCCCGTGGGGACGTTATACGGGGCTACACCTTC. Full variable domain (rest looked up from reference TRBV11-2 and TRBJ1-2): EAGVAQSPRYKIIEKRQSVAFWCNPISGHATLYWYQQILGQGPKLLIQFQNNGVVDDSQLPKDRFSAERLKGVDSTLKIQPAKLEDSAVYLCASSSRGDVIRGYTFGSGTRLTVV.

A few counts support this clonotype. The genes are TRBV12-3 or TRBV12-4 and TRBJ2-5; 11 bases fit TRBD2. The DNA end lines up better with TRBJ2-1; the J call may be wrong. The CDR3 loop spans 15 amino acids. The CDR3 sequence: CASSSLAGGLHEQFF. CDR3 DNA: TGTGCCAGCAGTTCTCTAGCGGGAGGTCTCCATGAGCAGTTCTTC.

V gene TRBV7-6 combines with J gene TRBJ2-5, with 10 bases aligning to TRBD2. CDR1 SGHVS and CDR2 FNYEAQ come from the germline V gene. The junction had 7 bases not matched to a gene; V was cut back by 5 bases and J by 1 base. CDR3 length: 16 amino acids. CDR3 sequence reads: CASSHTGTSVQETQYF. The CDR3 DNA reads as TGTGCCAGCAGCCACACCGGGACTAGCGTCCAAGAGACCCAGTACTTC.

The J gene is TRBJ2-5, the V gene TRBV18; weak D call: TRBD1 (6 bases). The J call may be wrong; the DNA end is better matched by TRBJ2-7. CDR3 size: 18 residues. Germline V gives CDR1 KGHSH, CDR2 LQKENI. CDR3 DNA: TGTGCCAGCTCACCAACTACAGGGTCGTCGGGGCACCTCTACGAGCAGTACTTC. Translating gives CASSPTTGSSGHLYEQYF.